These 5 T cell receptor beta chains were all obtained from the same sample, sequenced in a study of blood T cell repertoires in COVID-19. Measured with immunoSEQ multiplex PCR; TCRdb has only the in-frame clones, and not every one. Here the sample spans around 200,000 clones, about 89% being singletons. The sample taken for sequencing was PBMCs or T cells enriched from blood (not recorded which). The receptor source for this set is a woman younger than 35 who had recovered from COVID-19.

CDR3 DNA sequence: TGTGCCTGGAGTGTAACCGATCTAGCGGTGTACAATGAGCAGTTCTTC. Its protein is CAWSVTDLAVYNEQFF. The chain couples TRBV30 to TRBJ2-1; 7 positions agree with TRBD2. CDR3 length equals 16 residues. The V and J ends lost 0 bases and 4 bases, in that order; junction bases with no gene match: 9. The germline CDR1 and CDR2 sequences are GTSNPN and SVGIG (reference sequence).

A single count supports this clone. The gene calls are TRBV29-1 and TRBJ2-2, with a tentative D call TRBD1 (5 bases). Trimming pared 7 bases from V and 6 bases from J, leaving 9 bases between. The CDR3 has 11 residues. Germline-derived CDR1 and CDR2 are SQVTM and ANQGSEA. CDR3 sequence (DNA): TGCAGCGCATGGGGCGCCGGGGAGCTGTTTTTT. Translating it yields CSAWGAGELFF.

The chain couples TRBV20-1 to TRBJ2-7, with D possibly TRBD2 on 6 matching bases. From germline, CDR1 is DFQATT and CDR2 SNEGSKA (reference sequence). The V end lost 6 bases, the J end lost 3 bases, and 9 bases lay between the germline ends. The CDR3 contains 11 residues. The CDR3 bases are TGCAGTGCGTTGCGGGACTACGAGCAGTACTTC. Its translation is CSALRDYEQYF.

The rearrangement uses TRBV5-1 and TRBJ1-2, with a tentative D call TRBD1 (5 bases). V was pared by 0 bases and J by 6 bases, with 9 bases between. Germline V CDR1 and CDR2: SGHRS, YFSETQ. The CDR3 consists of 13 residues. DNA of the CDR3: TGCGCCAGCAGCTTGGAGTTCAGGGATGGCTACACCTTC. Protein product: CASSLEFRDGYTF.

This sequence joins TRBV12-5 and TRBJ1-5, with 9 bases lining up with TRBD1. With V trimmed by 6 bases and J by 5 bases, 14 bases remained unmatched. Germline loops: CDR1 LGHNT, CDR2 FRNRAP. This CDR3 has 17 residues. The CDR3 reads CASGPGTGQFGDQPQHF. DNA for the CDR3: TGTGCTAGTGGCCCCGGGACAGGGCAGTTCGGGGATCAGCCCCAGCATTTT.